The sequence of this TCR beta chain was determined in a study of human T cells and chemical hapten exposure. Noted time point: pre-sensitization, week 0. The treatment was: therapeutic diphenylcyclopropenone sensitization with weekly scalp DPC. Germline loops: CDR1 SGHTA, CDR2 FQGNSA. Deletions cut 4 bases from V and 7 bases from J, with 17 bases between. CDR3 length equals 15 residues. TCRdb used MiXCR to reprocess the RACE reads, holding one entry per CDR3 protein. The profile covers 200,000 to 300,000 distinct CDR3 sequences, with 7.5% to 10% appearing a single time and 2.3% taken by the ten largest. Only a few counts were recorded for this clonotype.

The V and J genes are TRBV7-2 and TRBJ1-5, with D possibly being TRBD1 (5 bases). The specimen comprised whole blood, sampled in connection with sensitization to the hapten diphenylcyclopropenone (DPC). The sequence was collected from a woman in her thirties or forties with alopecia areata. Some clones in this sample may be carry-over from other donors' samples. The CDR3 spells CASSSGGHLGQPQHF. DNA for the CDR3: TGTGCCAGCAGCTCTGGTGGACACTTGGGGCAGCCCCAGCATTTT.